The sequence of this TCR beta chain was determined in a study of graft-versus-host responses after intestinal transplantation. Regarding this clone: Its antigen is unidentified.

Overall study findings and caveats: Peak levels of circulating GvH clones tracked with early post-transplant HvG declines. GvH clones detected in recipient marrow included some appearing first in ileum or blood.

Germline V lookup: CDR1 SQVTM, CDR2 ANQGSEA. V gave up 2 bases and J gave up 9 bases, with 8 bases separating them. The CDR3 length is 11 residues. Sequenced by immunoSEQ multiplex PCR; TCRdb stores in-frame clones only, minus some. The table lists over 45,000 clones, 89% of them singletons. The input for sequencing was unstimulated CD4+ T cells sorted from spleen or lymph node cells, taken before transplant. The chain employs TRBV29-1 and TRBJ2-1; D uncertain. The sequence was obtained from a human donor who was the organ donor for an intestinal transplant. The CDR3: CSVETIVEQFF. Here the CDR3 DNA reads TGCAGCGTTGAAACTATAGTTGAGCAGTTCTTC.